This T cell receptor (beta chain) was sequenced during a study of CD8 T cells in ankylosing spondylitis. With 1 base removed from V and 5 bases from J, the gap between germline ends came to 8 bases. Germline V gene sequence: CDR1 LGHNA, CDR2 YSLEER. The CDR3 is 13 amino acids. Study-level findings and limits: The study identified a TCR beta motif of seven or eight highly homologous variants that appeared characteristic of ankylosing spondylitis blood. According to the report, clones linked to the disease were significantly enriched in matched synovial fluid samples taken from ankylosing spondylitis patients.

This clonotype has just a few counts. Its matching antigen is unknown. TCRdb redid the calling of the 5' RACE reads with MiXCR, one entry per CDR3 protein. The table includes around 320,000 distinct CDR3 sequences, less than 25% detected once. The TCR originated in a female donor with ankylosing spondylitis or in good health (not recorded which). Sequenced input: blood, either unsorted or a sorted T cell fraction (not recorded which). V usage is TRBV4-3 and J usage is TRBJ2-5; no reliable D call. CDR3 in amino acids: CASSQGVMETQYF. The CDR3 region has the DNA TGCGCCAGCAGCCAAGGAGTCATGGAGACCCAGTACTTC.